Shown below are 25 T cell receptor beta chains from a single sample sequenced in a study of Graves' ophthalmopathy and Graves' hyperthyroidism. Researchers took RNA transcripts and amplified TCR beta CDR3 regions from them. First-round RT-PCR with HTBI primers preceded a second-round multiplex PCR. TCRdb reprocessed the multiplex PCR reads via MiXCR and lists one record per CDR3 protein. Of under 350,000 distinct CDR3 sequences in the sample, 15% to 20% are singletons; the top ten hold roughly an eighth. Sequencing was performed on peripheral blood. The receptors were gathered from an adult man with Graves' ophthalmopathy.

This clonotype has a count of ten or more. V usage is TRBV6-1 and J usage is TRBJ2-2; possible D gene TRBD1, 6 bases. The CDR3 is 15 residues long. Germline-derived CDR1 and CDR2 are MNHNS and SASEGT. V shed 7 bases and J shed 5 bases, with 17 bases lying between them. The chain's CDR3 is CASNPSGHQTGELFF. The CDR3 nucleotides are TGTGCCAGCAACCCATCGGGACACCAGACCGGGGAGCTGTTTTTT.

V is TRBV11-2 and J is TRBJ1-2, with TRBD1 matching over 9 bases. This CDR3 spans 18 amino acids. V shed 0 bases and J 7 bases; nucleotides not matched to a gene: 15. In germline, CDR1 is SGHAT, CDR2 FQNNGV. As DNA, the CDR3 is TGTGCCAGCAGCTTAGAGACTCGCGTGAGGGACAGGGATGGTGGCTACACCTTC. Protein sequence: CASSLETRVRDRDGGYTF.

This clonotype occurred many times. The chain is built from TRBV6-2 or TRBV6-3 and TRBJ1-1, with D unclear. The CDR3 spans 13 residues. V lost 5 bases to trimming and J lost 1 base, with 8 bases between them. In germline, CDR1 is MNHEY, CDR2 SVGEGT. CDR3 in DNA: TGTGCCAGCAGTCGGTTAACGAACACTGAAGCTTTCTTT. Its protein is CASSRLTNTEAFF.

This clonotype appeared many times. The CDR3 is CARPRGKETQYF. The CDR3 nucleotides read TGTGCCCGCCCCCGAGGAAAAGAGACCCAGTACTTC. This chain uses TRBV7-3 with TRBJ2-5; D ambiguous. The V gene lost 11 bases and the J gene lost 3 bases, with 13 bases spanning the gap. The CDR3 sequence is 12 residues long. The germline CDR1 and CDR2 sequences are SGHTA and FQGTGA.

This clonotype was seen ten or more times. This chain links TRBV7-3 with TRBJ1-1; D is ambiguous. CDR3 size: 13 residues. Deletions cut 3 bases from V and 6 bases from J, with 11 bases between. CDR1 is SGHTA and CDR2 is FQGTGA in the germline V gene. The CDR3 loop reads CASSFQAGSEAFF. CDR3 sequence (DNA): TGTGCCAGCAGCTTCCAGGCGGGGTCTGAAGCTTTCTTT.

This clonotype has at least ten counts. The chain links TRBV11-2 to TRBJ1-6; tentatively, D is TRBD1 (5 bases). V gave up 1 base and J gave up 8 bases, with 12 bases separating them. This CDR3 region has 15 residues. The V gene's germline CDR1 is SGHAT and CDR2 FQNNGV. The CDR3 protein is CASSLGGLDYSPLHF. CDR3 nucleotide sequence: TGTGCCAGCAGCTTAGGGGGACTGGATTATTCACCCCTCCACTTT.

This clonotype appeared many times. The CDR3: CASSQGVNTGELFF. CDR3 DNA: TGTGCCAGCAGCCAGGGGGTTAACACCGGGGAGCTGTTTTTT. The chain carries TRBV14 and TRBJ2-2, with D perhaps matching TRBD1 or TRBD2 (5 bases each). This CDR3 is 14 amino acids long. Trimming removed 3 bases from V and 2 bases from J, with 7 bases in between. Per the germline V gene, CDR1 is SGHDN and CDR2 is FVKESK. Looking up the rest from reference TRBV14 and TRBJ2-2 gives the full variable domain: EAGVTQFPSHSVIEKGQTVTLRCDPISGHDNLYWYRRVMGKEIKFLLHFVKESKQDESGMPNNRFLAERTGGTYSTLKVQPAELEDSGVYFCASSQGVNTGELFFGEGSRLTVL.

The chain couples TRBV6-5 to TRBJ1-6; D call uncertain. Per germline, CDR1 MNHEY and CDR2 SVGAGI. V lost 1 base to trimming and J lost 0 bases, with 7 bases between them. The CDR3 has 16 residues. The CDR3 DNA sequence: TGTGCCAGCAGTTACTTCAGAAGCTCCTATAATTCACCCCTCCACTTT. Its translation is CASSYFRSSYNSPLHF.

This clonotype was detected many times. The V and J genes are TRBV11-2 and TRBJ2-5; D perhaps matches TRBD2 (6 bases). V lost 5 bases, J lost 1 base, and 17 bases lay in between. Germline V gene lookup returns CDR1 SGHAT and CDR2 FQNNGV. The CDR3 extends over 16 amino acids. CDR3 nucleotide sequence: TGTGCCAGCAGCCCCTCACCGACTAGGTTCCAAGAGACCCAGTACTTC. This gives the protein CASSPSPTRFQETQYF. The full variable domain, with the rest looked up from reference TRBV11-2 and TRBJ2-5, is EAGVAQSPRYKIIEKRQSVAFWCNPISGHATLYWYQQILGQGPKLLIQFQNNGVVDDSQLPKDRFSAERLKGVDSTLKIQPAKLEDSAVYLCASSPSPTRFQETQYFGPGTRLLVL.

This chain links TRBV12-3 or TRBV12-4 with TRBJ1-2, with a possible D match to TRBD1 (6 bases). The CDR3 is 17 amino acids. V lost 10 bases and J lost 8, with 32 bases in between. The CDR3 bases are TGTGCCAACAGCTTTCCGAACCTCCGGATGGAGGGGGGCGGCTACACCTTC. Translated: CANSFPNLRMEGGGYTF.

This clonotype has ten or more counts. This chain links TRBV27 with TRBJ1-2; maybe TRBD1 (5 bases). Germline CDR1 is MNHEY and CDR2 is SMNVEV (reference sequence). This CDR3 has 13 residues. V shed 6 bases and J shed 6 bases, with 14 bases lying between them. The CDR3 sequence: CASSRAVWDGYTF. DNA of the CDR3: TGTGCCAGCAGCAGGGCGGTCTGGGATGGCTACACCTTC.

V is TRBV6-1 and J is TRBJ2-2, with 7 positions matching TRBD1. The CDR3 has 13 residues. CDR1 and CDR2 (germline): MNHNS, SASEGT. V lost 6 bases and J lost 6; bases outside the gene matches: 4. CDR3 nucleotides: TGTGCCAGCAGGGGAACAGGGGCCGGGGAGCTGTTTTTT. Residues: CASRGTGAGELFF.

The table lists this clonotype with many counts. V gene TRBV6-2 or TRBV6-3 combines with J gene TRBJ1-5; TRBD1 matches 9 bases. The germline gives CDR1 MNHEY, CDR2 SVGEGT. J gave up 0 bases and V 6 bases, and 3 bases lay outside the gene matches. This CDR3 region has 15 residues. Here the CDR3 reads CASRQGAYSNQPQHF. The CDR3 DNA reads as TGTGCCAGCAGACAGGGGGCTTATAGCAATCAGCCCCAGCATTTT.

The rearrangement links TRBV20-1 to TRBJ1-2; 9 bases line up with TRBD1. CDR3 length: 14 amino acids. V shed 4 bases, J shed 4 bases, and the junction held 7 bases outside the gene matches. Germline V gene sequence: CDR1 DFQATT, CDR2 SNEGSKA (reference sequence). CDR3 region: CSATNPGQGYGYTF. The CDR3 nucleotides read TGCAGTGCTACCAACCCGGGACAGGGCTATGGCTACACCTTC.

This clonotype was recorded at least ten times. The genes are TRBV28 and TRBJ1-1, with unresolved D. Germline lookup yields CDR1 MDHEN and CDR2 SYDVKM. The V end was cut by 1 base, the J end by 1 base, with 7 bases between. This CDR3 comprises 14 residues. Here the CDR3 reads CASSLFGRNTEAFF. Written as DNA, the CDR3 is TGTGCCAGCAGTTTATTCGGCCGGAACACTGAAGCTTTCTTT.

This clonotype was observed at least ten times. The J gene is TRBJ2-7, the V gene TRBV18; D might be TRBD2 (5 bases). Germline V CDR1 and CDR2: KGHSH, LQKENI. Trimming removed 3 bases from V and 6 bases from J, with 15 bases in between. CDR3 length: 14 amino acids. This CDR3 reads CASSPSRGMGEQYF. CDR3 sequence (DNA): TGTGCCAGCTCACCGTCGAGAGGGATGGGCGAGCAGTACTTC.

Only a few counts were recorded for this clonotype. V gene TRBV12-3 or TRBV12-4 combines with J gene TRBJ2-7; tentatively, D is TRBD2 (6 bases). V was trimmed by 3 bases and J by 3 bases, leaving 18 bases between them. CDR3 length: 16 amino acids. Here the CDR3 reads CASSLILGGRVYEQYF. CDR3 bases: TGTGCCAGCAGTTTGATCCTCGGAGGGAGAGTCTACGAGCAGTACTTC.

The table lists this clonotype with many counts. The chain carries TRBV6-2 or TRBV6-3 and TRBJ2-7; the match to TRBD1 covers 11 bases. Germline-derived CDR1 and CDR2 are MNHEY and SVGEGT. CDR3 length: 19 residues. V lost 0 bases and J lost 2; bases outside the gene matches: 12. The CDR3 coding sequence is TGTGCCAGCAGTTACTCTGGGACAGGGGGACCTTACTTCCCCTACGAGCAGTACTTC. Protein: CASSYSGTGGPYFPYEQYF.

This clonotype was seen at least ten times. This chain uses TRBV7-6 with TRBJ2-7, with TRBD2 matching 7 bases. V dropped 5 bases and J dropped 0; count of bases not matched to a gene: 10. This CDR3 is 16 amino acids long. The germline V gene has CDR1 SGHVS and CDR2 FNYEAQ. CDR3 loop: CASSHRGGGSSYEQYF. CDR3 DNA: TGTGCCAGCAGCCATCGTGGGGGGGGTAGCTCCTACGAGCAGTACTTC.

This clonotype was counted between two and nine times. The chain employs TRBV6-1 and TRBJ2-2, with 9 bases that match TRBD1. There are 15 residues in the CDR3. Looked up from germline, CDR1 is MNHNS and CDR2 is SASEGT. V was clipped by 7 bases and J by 6 bases; unmatched bases: 9. CDR3 sequence: CASIATGGAAGELFF. For the CDR3, the DNA is TGTGCCAGCATTGCAACAGGGGGCGCGGCCGGGGAGCTGTTTTTT.

The J gene is TRBJ2-7, the V gene TRBV6-1, with a weak D call TRBD1 (5 bases). The CDR3 is 13 amino acids. V was clipped by 6 bases and J by 7 bases, with 16 bases between them. Germline CDR1 reads MNHNS; CDR2 reads SASEGT. The CDR3 DNA follows: TGTGCCAGCAGGAGCAGGGAATCGAGGGAGCAGTACTTC. Protein product: CASRSRESREQYF.

This chain uses TRBV18 with TRBJ2-3; 7 nucleotides align to TRBD1. V lost 3 bases and J lost 2; bases outside the gene matches: 2. The V gene's germline CDR1 is KGHSH and CDR2 LQKENI. The CDR3 is 14 amino acids. The CDR3 spells CASSPTGNTDTQYF. CDR3 DNA sequence: TGTGCCAGCTCACCGACAGGGAACACAGATACGCAGTATTTT.

At least ten counts were recorded for this clonotype. The V call is TRBV19, the J call TRBJ1-5, with TRBD1 matching over 8 bases. CDR3 length: 13 amino acids. Germline CDR1 and CDR2: LNHDA and SQIVND (reference sequence). Losses at the gene ends were 9 bases for V and 6 bases for J; bases not matched to a gene: 7. The CDR3 reads CASAGGASQPQHF. In DNA, the CDR3 is TGTGCCAGCGCAGGGGGCGCGTCTCAGCCCCAGCATTTT.

This clonotype appeared many times. The chain couples TRBV11-2 to TRBJ2-4; unclear D gene. The germline V and J ends were trimmed by 3 bases and 0 bases, with 6 bases remaining between them. The CDR3 loop spans 14 amino acids. CDR1 and CDR2 from the germline V gene are SGHAT and FQNNGV. The CDR3 loop is CASSLQVAKNIQYF. The CDR3 coding sequence is TGTGCCAGCAGCTTGCAGGTAGCCAAAAACATTCAGTACTTC.

The sample holds many counts of this clonotype. The chain uses TRBV6-2 or TRBV6-3 and TRBJ2-7; TRBD1 agrees at 8 bases. CDR1 and CDR2 from the germline V gene are MNHEY and SVGEGT. The V and J ends lost 5 bases and 3 bases, in that order; junction bases with no gene match: 6. This CDR3 spans 14 amino acids. As DNA, the CDR3 is TGTGCCAGCAGTCCCGGACAGGGTTACTACGAGCAGTACTTC. It translates to CASSPGQGYYEQYF.